The rows below give T cell receptor beta chains drawn from one sample of a study of blood T cell repertoires in COVID-19. The method was immunoSEQ multiplex PCR; TCRdb's version includes in-frame clones alone and lacks a portion of them. This table has 170,000 or so clones, roughly 83% appearing once. Sequencing was done on a sample of peripheral blood. The receptors originated from a human donor in a cohort sampled during active COVID-19. CDR3s include the opening cysteine and the closing phenylalanine or tryptophan. Each record gives: CDR3 length, D gene, J gene, V gene, CDR3 DNA, CDR3 protein. A D gene is named only where the DNA matches it firmly.

>12|NA|TRBJ1-1|TRBV1
TGCACCAGCAGCCCACTATACCCTGAAGCTTTCTTT
CTSSPLYPEAFF
>15|TRBD2|TRBJ2-5|TRBV5-4
TGTGCCAGCAGCCCCGGGACTAGCGGGAGGGAGACCCAGTACTTC
CASSPGTSGRETQYF
>16|NA|TRBJ1-1|TRBV29-1
TGCAGCGTTTACCAGGGGCGGTACCTGATGAACACTGAAGCTTTCTTT
CSVYQGRYLMNTEAFF
>14|NA|TRBJ2-7|TRBV10-3
TGTGCCATCAGTGAGGGCAATTCTCTTTACGAGCAGTACTTC
CAISEGNSLYEQYF
>15|NA|TRBJ1-1|TRBV6-6
TGTGCCAGCAGTCCGCCCAGGTGGGGGCCTGATCGAGCTTTCTTT
CASSPPRWGPDRAFF
>16|TRBD1|TRBJ1-1|TRBV19
TGTGCCAGTAGTGCCTTTGCCGGGACAGGGGGCACTGAAGCTTTCTTT
CASSAFAGTGGTEAFF
>15|NA|TRBJ1-3|TRBV18
TGTGCCAGCTCACCCTCCCTCGGGAGTGGAAACACCATATATTTT
CASSPSLGSGNTIYF
>13|NA|TRBJ2-1|TRBV12-3/TRBV12-4
TGTGCCAGCAGGACCTCCACAGGGTCTGAGCAGTTCTTC
CASRTSTGSEQFF
>15|NA|TRBJ1-3|TRBV18
TGTGCCAGCTCACCAGGTACAGGGACTGGAAACACCATATATTTT
CASSPGTGTGNTIYF
>15|NA|TRBJ2-3|TRBV9
TGTGCCAGCAGCGTAGCTCCCCAGGGGACAGATACGCAGTATTTT
CASSVAPQGTDTQYF
>14|NA|TRBJ1-2|TRBV5-4
TGTGCCAGCAGCTTCCCCGAGGGCCCCTATGGCTACACCTTC
CASSFPEGPYGYTF
>14|NA|TRBJ1-2|TRBV5-6
TGTGCCAGCAGCTTGGGGACACTAAACTATGGCTACACCTTC
CASSLGTLNYGYTF
>15|TRBD2|TRBJ2-7|TRBV7-6
TGTGCCAGCAGCTTAGTGGGCGGGAGCTCCTACGAGCAGTACTTC
CASSLVGGSSYEQYF
>15|NA|TRBJ2-7|TRBV27
TGTGCCAGCAGCCGAAGCACCCCCGGGTTCTACGAGCAGTACTTC
CASSRSTPGFYEQYF
>14|TRBD2|TRBJ2-7|TRBV2
TGTGCCAGCAGTGTTGGGAGGGCCGTCAACGAGCAGTACTTC
CASSVGRAVNEQYF
>16|TRBD2|TRBJ2-3|TRBV28
TGTGCCAGCAGGCCTCTAGCGGGCCTGAACACAGATACGCAGTATTTT
CASRPLAGLNTDTQYF
>13|NA|TRBJ2-5|TRBV5-6
TGTGCCAGCAGCCACAGGGTATCGGAGACCCAGTACTTC
CASSHRVSETQYF
>12|NA|TRBJ1-1|TRBV29-1
TGCAGCGTCATGACAGGGAACACTGAAGCTTTCTTT
CSVMTGNTEAFF
>16|TRBD2|TRBJ2-1|TRBV19
TGTGCCAGTAGTATTTCGACTAGCGGGAGGGTTAATGAGCAGTTCTTC
CASSISTSGRVNEQFF
>15|NA|TRBJ1-5|TRBV15
TGTGCCACCAGCAGAGACTCAGGGTATAATCAGCCCCAGCATTTT
CATSRDSGYNQPQHF
>15|NA|TRBJ2-5|TRBV4-2
TGTGCCAGCAGCCAAGATCGTTACCAGCAAGAGACCCAGTACTTC
CASSQDRYQQETQYF